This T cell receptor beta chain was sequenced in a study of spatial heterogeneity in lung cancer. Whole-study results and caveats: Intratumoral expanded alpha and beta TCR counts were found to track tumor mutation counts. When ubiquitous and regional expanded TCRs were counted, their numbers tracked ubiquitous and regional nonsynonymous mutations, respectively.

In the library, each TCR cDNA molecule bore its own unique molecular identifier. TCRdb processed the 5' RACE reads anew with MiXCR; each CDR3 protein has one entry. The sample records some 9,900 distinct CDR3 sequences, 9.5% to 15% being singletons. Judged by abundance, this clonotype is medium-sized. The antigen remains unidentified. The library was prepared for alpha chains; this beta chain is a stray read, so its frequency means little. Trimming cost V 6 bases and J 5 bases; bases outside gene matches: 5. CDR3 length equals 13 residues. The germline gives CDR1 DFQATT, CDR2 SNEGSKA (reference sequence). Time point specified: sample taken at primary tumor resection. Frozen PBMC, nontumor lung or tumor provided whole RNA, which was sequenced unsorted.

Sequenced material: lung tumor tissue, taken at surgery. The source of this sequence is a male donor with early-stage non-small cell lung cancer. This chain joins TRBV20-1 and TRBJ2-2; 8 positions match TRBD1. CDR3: CSARTGLTGELFF. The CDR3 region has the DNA TGCAGTGCACGGACAGGGTTGACCGGGGAGCTGTTTTTT.